The sequence of this T cell receptor (beta chain) was determined in a study of blood T cell repertoires in COVID-19. On the study more broadly: Acute and convalescent COVID-19 samples came from the United States, Italy and Spain. T cells, B-cell-depleted T cells, or PBMCs supplied cDNA or gDNA.

Germline V gene lookup returns CDR1 LGHNA and CDR2 YNFKEQ. This CDR3 is 16 amino acids long. V was trimmed by 0 bases and J by 2 bases, leaving 13 bases between them. Data came from immunoSEQ multiplex PCR; TCRdb stores just in-frame clones and leaves some out. This sample has about 170,000 clones, with approximately 90% found just once. The sample taken for sequencing was peripheral blood. The gene calls are TRBV4-2 and TRBJ1-1; unclear D gene. The origin of this receptor is a man in his late teens or twenties with active or convalescent COVID-19. In DNA, the CDR3 is TGTGCCAGCAGCCAAGAACGGGGAGGGCCCAACACTGAAGCTTTCTTT. As protein: CASSQERGGPNTEAFF.